This TCR beta chain is from a study of cytomegalovirus exposure and HLA in healthy donors. This CDR3 comprises 14 residues. Trimming took 8 bases from V and 0 from J, leaving 12 bases between them. Germline V gene sequence: CDR1 MNHNS, CDR2 SASEGT. Notes on this clone: The antigen is not known.

Vbeta (60) and Jbeta (13) primers were used in the PCR. Sequencing used immunoSEQ multiplex PCR; TCRdb keeps in-frame clones, though not all of them. Of under 90,000 clones in the sample, about 68% were seen once. General study results and limits: In a later analysis, CMV-associated beta chains were mostly HLA-associated, it appeared.

The chain recombines TRBV6-1 with TRBJ2-3; TRBD2 might be the D (6 bases). The sequenced sample consisted of PBMCs. The TCR comes from a middle-aged man in good health and CMV-seropositive. CDR3 DNA sequence: TGTGCCAGCCGACGGGACTCGAGCACAGATACGCAGTATTTT. Translated: CASRRDSSTDTQYF.